A single sample is the source of the 3 T cell receptor beta chains below, sequenced in a study of T cells in Graves' hyperthyroidism and ophthalmopathy. There were TCR beta CDR3 regions amplified from RNA transcripts. First-round RT-PCR targeting the TCR CDR3 was performed with the HTBI primer set. TCRdb reprocessed the multiplex PCR reads with MiXCR, giving one entry per CDR3 protein. The sample includes around 530,000 distinct CDR3 sequences, 17% of them seen just once. The sample taken for sequencing was blood. These receptors all come from a woman under 30 with Graves' ophthalmopathy.

This clonotype occurred many times. The genes are TRBV14 and TRBJ1-6, with D unresolved. Trimming took off 0 bases at V and 6 bases at J, with 18 bases between the two ends. The V gene's germline CDR1 is SGHDN and CDR2 FVKESK. The CDR3 consists of 18 residues. This CDR3 is CASSQDLMRRPSNSPLHF. Written as DNA, the CDR3 is TGTGCCAGCAGCCAAGATCTAATGAGGCGCCCATCTAATTCACCCCTCCACTTT.

The rearrangement joins TRBV2 to TRBJ1-3, with 7 nucleotides matching TRBD1. CDR3 length: 13 residues. The V segment lost 8 bases and the J segment 5 bases; nucleotides outside the gene matches: 6. Germline V CDR1 and CDR2: SNHLY, FYNNEI. Here the CDR3 DNA reads TGTGCCAGCGGGTCAGGGGGGAGAAACACCATATATTTT. Amino acids: CASGSGGRNTIYF.

The rearrangement uses TRBV7-3 and TRBJ1-1; 8 nucleotides match TRBD1. The ends lost 8 bases at V and 6 bases at J; junction bases unmatched: 11. The CDR3 totals 14 residues. Germline CDR1 is SGHTA and CDR2 is FQGTGA. DNA of the CDR3: TGTGCCAGCGCTCCGACAGGGGAAGATTCTGAAGCTTTCTTT. Amino acids: CASAPTGEDSEAFF.